The entry below gives a single TCR beta chain sequence along with its context. What it recognizes is unknown. Sequencing targeted TCR beta in blood CD8+ and CD4+ T cells. Negative magnetic isolation gave CD8+ and CD4+ cells; FACS enriched CD8+ TEMRA. This entry comes from a study of CD8 T cells in Susac syndrome. Study results and limitations: The study conceded that relatively few individuals underwent its TCR sequencing and HLA analysis.

With random hexamers, reverse transcription was performed on about 0.5 to 1 ug of RNA. Across 54 Vbeta and 13 Jbeta, TCR beta CDR3 was amplified with immunoSEQ multiplex PCR. MiXCR, run by TCRdb on the immunoSEQ multiplex PCR reads, gives a single entry per CDR3 protein. The table records 200,000 to 250,000 distinct CDR3 sequences, just over 90% of them present only once. Trimming at V came to 4 bases and at J to 6 bases, leaving 21 bases not matched to a gene. The germline V gene encodes CDR1 SGHTA and CDR2 FQGTGA. The CDR3 contains 18 residues. The specimen sequenced was CD4+ T cells from PBMCs. The rearrangement joins TRBV7-3 to TRBJ2-7, with 7 bases that match TRBD2. The receptor comes from a human donor with multiple sclerosis. The CDR3 protein is CASSSPLNPASPGGEQYV. In DNA form, the CDR3 reads TGTGCCAGCAGCTCACCCCTTAACCCCGCTAGCCCGGGGGGCGAGCAGTACGTC.